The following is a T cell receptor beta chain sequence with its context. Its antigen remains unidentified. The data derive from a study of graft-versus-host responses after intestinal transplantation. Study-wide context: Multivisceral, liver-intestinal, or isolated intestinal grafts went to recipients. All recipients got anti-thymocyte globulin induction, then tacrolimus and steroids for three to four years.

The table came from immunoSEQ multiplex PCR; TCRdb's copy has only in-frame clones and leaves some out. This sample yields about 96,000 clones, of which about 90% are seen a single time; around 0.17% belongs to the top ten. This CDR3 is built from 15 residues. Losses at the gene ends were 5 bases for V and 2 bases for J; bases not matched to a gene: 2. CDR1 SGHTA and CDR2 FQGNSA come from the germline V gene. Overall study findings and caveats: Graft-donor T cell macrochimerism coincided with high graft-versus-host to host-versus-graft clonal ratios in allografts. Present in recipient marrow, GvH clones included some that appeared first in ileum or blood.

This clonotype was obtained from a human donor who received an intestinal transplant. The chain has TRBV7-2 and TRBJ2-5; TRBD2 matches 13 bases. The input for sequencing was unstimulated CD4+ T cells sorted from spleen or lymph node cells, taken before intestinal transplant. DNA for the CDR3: TGTGCCAGCAGCCCGACTAGCGGGGGGCAAGAGACCCAGTACTTC. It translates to CASSPTSGGQETQYF.